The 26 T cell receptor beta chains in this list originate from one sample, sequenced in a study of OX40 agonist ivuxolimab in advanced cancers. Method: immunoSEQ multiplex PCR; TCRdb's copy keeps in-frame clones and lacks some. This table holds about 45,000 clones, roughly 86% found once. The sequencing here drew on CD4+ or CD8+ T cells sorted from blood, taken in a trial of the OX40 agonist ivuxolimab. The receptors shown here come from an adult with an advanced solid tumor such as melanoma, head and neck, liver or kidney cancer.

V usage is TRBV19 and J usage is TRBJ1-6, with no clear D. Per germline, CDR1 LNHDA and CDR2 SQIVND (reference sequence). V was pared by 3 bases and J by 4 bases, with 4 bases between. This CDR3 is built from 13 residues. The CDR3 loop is CASSMGYNSPLHF. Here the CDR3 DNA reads TGTGCCAGTAGTATGGGATATAATTCACCCCTCCACTTT.

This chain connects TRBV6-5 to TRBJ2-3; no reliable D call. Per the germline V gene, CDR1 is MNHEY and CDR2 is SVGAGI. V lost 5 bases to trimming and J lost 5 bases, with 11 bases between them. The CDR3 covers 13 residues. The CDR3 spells CASSETTGDTQYF. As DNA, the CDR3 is TGTGCCAGCAGTGAGACAACGGGAGATACGCAGTATTTT.

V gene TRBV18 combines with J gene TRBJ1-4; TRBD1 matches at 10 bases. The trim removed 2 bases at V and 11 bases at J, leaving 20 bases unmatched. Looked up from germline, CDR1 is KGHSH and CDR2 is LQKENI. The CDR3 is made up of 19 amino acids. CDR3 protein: CASSPRKGQGNAEVAKLFF. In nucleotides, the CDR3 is TGTGCCAGCTCACCAAGGAAGGGACAGGGGAACGCCGAGGTAGCGAAACTGTTTTTT.

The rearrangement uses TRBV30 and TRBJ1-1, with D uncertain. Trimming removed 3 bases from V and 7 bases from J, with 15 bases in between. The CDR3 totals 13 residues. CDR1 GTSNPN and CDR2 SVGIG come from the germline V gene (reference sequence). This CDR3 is CAWRNGLQGEAFF. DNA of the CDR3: TGTGCCTGGAGGAACGGCCTCCAAGGTGAAGCTTTCTTT.

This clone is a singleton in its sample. CDR3 sequence (DNA): TGTGCCAGCAGTTTCGGGGGGACTACCTCCTACGAGCAGTACTTC. Its translation is CASSFGGTTSYEQYF. The J gene is TRBJ2-7, the V gene TRBV28, with 7 bases identical to TRBD2. With 3 bases clipped from V and 0 bases from J, the junction kept 5 bases outside the gene matches. The CDR3 has 15 amino acids. Germline V CDR1 and CDR2: MDHEN, SYDVKM.

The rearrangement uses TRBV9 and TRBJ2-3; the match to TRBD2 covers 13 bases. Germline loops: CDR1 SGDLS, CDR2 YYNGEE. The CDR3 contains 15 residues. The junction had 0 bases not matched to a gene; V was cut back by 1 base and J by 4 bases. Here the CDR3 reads CASSVTSGRADTQYF. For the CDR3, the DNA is TGTGCCAGCAGCGTAACTAGCGGGAGGGCAGATACGCAGTATTTT.

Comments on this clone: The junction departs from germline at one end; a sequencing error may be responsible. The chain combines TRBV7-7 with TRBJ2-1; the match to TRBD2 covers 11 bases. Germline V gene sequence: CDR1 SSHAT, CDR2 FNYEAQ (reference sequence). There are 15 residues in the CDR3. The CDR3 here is CASSSGTSGYNEQFF. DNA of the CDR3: TGTGCTAGCAGTTCCGGGACTAGCGGCTACAATGAGCAGTTCTTC.

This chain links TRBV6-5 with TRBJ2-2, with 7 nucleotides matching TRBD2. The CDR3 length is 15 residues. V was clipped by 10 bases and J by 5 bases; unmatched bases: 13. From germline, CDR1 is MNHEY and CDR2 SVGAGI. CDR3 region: CATPLRELPTGELFF. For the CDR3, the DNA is TGTGCCACCCCATTGCGGGAGCTACCGACCGGGGAGCTGTTTTTT.

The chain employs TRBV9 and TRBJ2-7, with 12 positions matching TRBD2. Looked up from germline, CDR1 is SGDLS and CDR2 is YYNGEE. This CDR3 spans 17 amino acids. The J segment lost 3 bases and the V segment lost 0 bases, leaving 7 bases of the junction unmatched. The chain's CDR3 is CASSVVFRTSGNYEQYF. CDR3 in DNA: TGTGCCAGCAGCGTAGTTTTTCGGACTAGCGGGAACTACGAGCAGTACTTC.

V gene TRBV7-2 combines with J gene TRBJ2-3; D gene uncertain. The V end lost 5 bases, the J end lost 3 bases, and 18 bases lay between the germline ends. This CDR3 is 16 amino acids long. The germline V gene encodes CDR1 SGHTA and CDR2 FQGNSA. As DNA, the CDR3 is TGTGCCAGCAGCGCTCAAGGACGGTGGGGAACAGATACGCAGTATTTT. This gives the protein CASSAQGRWGTDTQYF.

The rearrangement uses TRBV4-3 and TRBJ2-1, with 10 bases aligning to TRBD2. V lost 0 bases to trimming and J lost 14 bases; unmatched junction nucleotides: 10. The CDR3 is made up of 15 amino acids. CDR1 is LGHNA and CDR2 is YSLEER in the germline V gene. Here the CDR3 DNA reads TGCGCCAGCAGCCAAGATCGGGCTAGCGGGAGACGCGAGTTCTTC. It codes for CASSQDRASGRREFF.

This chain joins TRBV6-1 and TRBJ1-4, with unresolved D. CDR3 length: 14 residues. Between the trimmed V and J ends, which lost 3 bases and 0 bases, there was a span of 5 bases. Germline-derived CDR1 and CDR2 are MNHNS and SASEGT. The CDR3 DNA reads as TGTGCCAGCAGTGATTCCACAACTAATGAAAAACTGTTTTTT. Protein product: CASSDSTTNEKLFF.

The CDR3 loop is CASSYSDLGGSYEQYF. The DNA of the CDR3 is TGTGCCAGCAGTTACTCTGACCTTGGGGGCTCCTACGAGCAGTACTTC. The chain recombines TRBV6-6 with TRBJ2-7; D is tentatively TRBD1 or TRBD2 (5 bases each). The CDR3 has 16 amino acids. Trimming removed 0 bases from V and 0 bases from J, with 12 bases in between. Looked up from germline, CDR1 is MNHNY and CDR2 is SVGAGI (reference sequence).

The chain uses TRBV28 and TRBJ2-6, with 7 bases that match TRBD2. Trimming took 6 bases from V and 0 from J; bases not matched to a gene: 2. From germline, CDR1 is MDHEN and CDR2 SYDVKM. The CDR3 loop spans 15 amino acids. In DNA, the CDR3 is TGTGCCAGCAGGGGGGGGAGCTCTGGGGCCAACGTCCTGACTTTC. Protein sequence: CASRGGSSGANVLTF.

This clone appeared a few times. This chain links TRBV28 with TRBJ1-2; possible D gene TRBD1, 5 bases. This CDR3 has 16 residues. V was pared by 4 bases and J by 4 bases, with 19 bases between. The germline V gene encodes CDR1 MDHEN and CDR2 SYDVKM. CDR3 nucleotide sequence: TGTGCCAGCAGTTATGGTGGGGCGGGAAATTCCTATGGCTACACCTTC. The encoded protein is CASSYGGAGNSYGYTF.

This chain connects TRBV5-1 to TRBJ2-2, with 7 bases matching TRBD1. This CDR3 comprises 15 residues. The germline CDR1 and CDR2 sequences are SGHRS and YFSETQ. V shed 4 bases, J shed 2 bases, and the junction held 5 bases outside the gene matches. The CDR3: CASSQTGDNTGELFF. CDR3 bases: TGCGCCAGCAGCCAAACAGGGGATAACACCGGGGAGCTGTTTTTT. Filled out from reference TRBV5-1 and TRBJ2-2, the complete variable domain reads KAGVTQTPRYLIKTRGQQVTLSCSPISGHRSVSWYQQTPGQGLQFLFEYFSETQRNKGNFPGRFSGRQFSNSRSEMNVSTLELGDSALYLCASSQTGDNTGELFFGEGSRLTVL.

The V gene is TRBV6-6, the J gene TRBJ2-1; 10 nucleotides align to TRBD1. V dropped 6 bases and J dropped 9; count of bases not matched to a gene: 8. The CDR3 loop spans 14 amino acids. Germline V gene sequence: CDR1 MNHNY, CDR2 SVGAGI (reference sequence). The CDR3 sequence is CASSSGTGAGEQFF. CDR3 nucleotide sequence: TGTGCCAGCAGCTCCGGGACAGGGGCGGGTGAGCAGTTCTTC.

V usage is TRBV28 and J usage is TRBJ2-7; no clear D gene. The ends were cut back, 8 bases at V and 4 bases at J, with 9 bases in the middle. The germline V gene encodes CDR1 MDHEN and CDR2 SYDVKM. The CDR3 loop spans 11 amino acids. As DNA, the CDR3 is TGTGCCAGCCGGAGTCAGTACGAGCAGTACTTC. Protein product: CASRSQYEQYF.

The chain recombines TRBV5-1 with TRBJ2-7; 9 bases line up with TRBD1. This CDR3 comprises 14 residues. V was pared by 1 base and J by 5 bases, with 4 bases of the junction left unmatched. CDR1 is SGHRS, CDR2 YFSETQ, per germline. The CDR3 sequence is CASSLSRDRDEQYF. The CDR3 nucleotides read TGCGCCAGCAGCTTGTCCAGGGACAGGGACGAGCAGTACTTC.

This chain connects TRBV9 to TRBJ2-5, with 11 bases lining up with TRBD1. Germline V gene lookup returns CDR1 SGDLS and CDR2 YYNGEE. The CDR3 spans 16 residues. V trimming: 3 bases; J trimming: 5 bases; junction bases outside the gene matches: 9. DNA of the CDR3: TGTGCCAGCAGCGCAGTGGGGACAGGGGGTCGGGAGACCCAGTACTTC. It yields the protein CASSAVGTGGRETQYF. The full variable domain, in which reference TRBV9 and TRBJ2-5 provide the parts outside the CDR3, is DSGVTQTPKHLITATGQRVTLRCSPRSGDLSVYWYQQSLDQGLQFLIQYYNGEERAKGNILERFSAQQFPDLHSELNLSSLELGDSALYFCASSAVGTGGRETQYFGPGTRLLVL.

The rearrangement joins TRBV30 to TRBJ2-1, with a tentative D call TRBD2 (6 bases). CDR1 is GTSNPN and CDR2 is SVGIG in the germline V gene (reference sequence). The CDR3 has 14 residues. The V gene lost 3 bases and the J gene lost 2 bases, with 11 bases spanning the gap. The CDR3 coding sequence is TGTGCCTGGAGCTCCGGAGGGCCCTACAATGAGCAGTTCTTC. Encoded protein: CAWSSGGPYNEQFF.

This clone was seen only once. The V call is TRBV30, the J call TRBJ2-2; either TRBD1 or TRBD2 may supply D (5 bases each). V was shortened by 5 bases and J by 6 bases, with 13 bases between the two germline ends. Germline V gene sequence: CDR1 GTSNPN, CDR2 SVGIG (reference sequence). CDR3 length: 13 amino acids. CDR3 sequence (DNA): TGTGCCTGGGGATATGGGACCCCCGGGGAGCTGTTTTTT. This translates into CAWGYGTPGELFF.

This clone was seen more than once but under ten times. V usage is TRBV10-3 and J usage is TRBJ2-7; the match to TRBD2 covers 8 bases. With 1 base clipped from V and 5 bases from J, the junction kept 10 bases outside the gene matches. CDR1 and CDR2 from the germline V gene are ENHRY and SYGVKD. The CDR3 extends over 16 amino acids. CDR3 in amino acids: CAISEWLAGLNNEQYF. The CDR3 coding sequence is TGTGCCATCAGTGAGTGGCTAGCGGGCCTTAATAACGAGCAGTACTTC.

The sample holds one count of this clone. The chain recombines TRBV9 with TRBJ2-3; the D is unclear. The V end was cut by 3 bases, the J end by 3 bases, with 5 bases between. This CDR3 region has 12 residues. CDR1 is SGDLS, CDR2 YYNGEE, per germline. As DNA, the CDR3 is TGTGCCAGCAGCGCGTCTACAGATACGCAGTATTTT. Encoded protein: CASSASTDTQYF.

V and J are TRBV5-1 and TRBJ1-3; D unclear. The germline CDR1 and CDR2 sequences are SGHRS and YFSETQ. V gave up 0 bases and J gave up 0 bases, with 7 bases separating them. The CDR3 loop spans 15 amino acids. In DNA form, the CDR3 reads TGCGCCAGCAGCTTGGGCAGAACCTCTGGAAACACCATATATTTT. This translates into CASSLGRTSGNTIYF.

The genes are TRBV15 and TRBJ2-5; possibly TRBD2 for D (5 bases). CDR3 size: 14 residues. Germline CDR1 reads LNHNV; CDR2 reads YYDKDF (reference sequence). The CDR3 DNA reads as TGTGCGTCCAGAAGCGGTAGGTCCCAAGAGACCCAGTACTTC. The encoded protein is CASRSGRSQETQYF.